The subject of this entry is one T cell receptor beta chain. Its cognate antigen is unknown. Germline trimming cut 5 bases from V and 4 bases from J; bases unmatched to any gene: 9. In germline, CDR1 is MDHEN, CDR2 SYDVKM. The CDR3 extends over 15 amino acids. The assay was immunoSEQ multiplex PCR, and TCRdb's table has in-frame clones only and misses some. The table lists tens of thousands of clones, approximately 91% of them singletons. The sample comes from a study of T cells in localized non-small cell lung cancer. Overall study results and limits: Higher adjacent-lung clonality was associated with shorter survival. Adjacent lung exhibited a median of approximately 50 among the 100 most abundant tumor clones.

The origin of this receptor is an older male donor with stage I lung adenocarcinoma. The chain employs TRBV28 and TRBJ1-1; 8 nucleotides match TRBD1. This specimen consisted of peripheral blood, obtained before any cancer treatment. The CDR3 reads CASSGRQGSTTEAFF. In nucleotides, the CDR3 is TGTGCCAGCAGTGGGAGACAGGGGTCAACCACTGAAGCTTTCTTT.